The entry that follows covers one TCR beta chain sequence. Study processing details: Estimation of nucleated cell counts was performed using reference gene primer amplification. Here immunoSEQ multiplex PCR was the method, and the copy in TCRdb shows in-frame clones only, minus some. V and J calls plus clone size are reproduced from that table; the DNA served to infer D and trimming. Here the sample spans roughly 220,000 clones, approximately 90% being singletons. The sample comes from a study of blood T cell repertoires in COVID-19. About the research overall: The cDNA or gDNA used as material had been derived from T cells, B-cell-depleted T cells, or PBMCs.

The CDR3 is 13 amino acids. With 4 bases removed from V and 7 bases from J, the gap between germline ends came to 10 bases. Looked up from germline, CDR1 is LNHDA and CDR2 is SQIVND (reference sequence). Across over 20 US areas, participants ranged in age from about 18 to 100 years. The study assigned cohorts using participant-reported clinical history. The sequence came from a woman in her 40s with acute COVID-19. The J gene is TRBJ2-2, the V gene TRBV19, with TRBD1 as a possible D gene (5 bases). The sample consisted of PBMCs or T cells enriched from blood (not recorded which). In nucleotides, the CDR3 is TGTGCCAGTAGTAGCAGGGTCGACGGGGAGCTGTTTTTT. Its protein is CASSSRVDGELFF.